The entry below gives a single T cell receptor (beta chain) sequence along with its context. RNA transcripts gave rise to amplified TCR beta CDR3 regions. HTBI primers were used for first-round RT-PCR of the TCR CDR3. MiXCR was run by TCRdb on the multiplex PCR reads, yielding one entry per CDR3 protein. This sample has 650,000 to 800,000 distinct CDR3 sequences, with 40% to 55% found just once. The CDR3 has 15 residues. Looked up from germline, CDR1 is SQVTM and CDR2 is ANQGSEA. The V gene end was trimmed by 7 bases and the J gene end by 6 bases; junction bases not matched to a gene: 16. This sample was included in a study of T cells in Graves' hyperthyroidism and ophthalmopathy.

This TCR came from an adult man with Graves' disease, either hyperthyroidism or ophthalmopathy (not recorded which). This sequence joins TRBV29-1 and TRBJ1-2; the match to TRBD1 covers 8 bases. Sequenced material: peripheral blood or thyroid tissue (not recorded which). The CDR3 sequence is CSATGRQGLANGYTF. The CDR3 DNA reads as TGCAGCGCCACCGGGAGACAGGGGTTGGCGAATGGCTACACCTTC.